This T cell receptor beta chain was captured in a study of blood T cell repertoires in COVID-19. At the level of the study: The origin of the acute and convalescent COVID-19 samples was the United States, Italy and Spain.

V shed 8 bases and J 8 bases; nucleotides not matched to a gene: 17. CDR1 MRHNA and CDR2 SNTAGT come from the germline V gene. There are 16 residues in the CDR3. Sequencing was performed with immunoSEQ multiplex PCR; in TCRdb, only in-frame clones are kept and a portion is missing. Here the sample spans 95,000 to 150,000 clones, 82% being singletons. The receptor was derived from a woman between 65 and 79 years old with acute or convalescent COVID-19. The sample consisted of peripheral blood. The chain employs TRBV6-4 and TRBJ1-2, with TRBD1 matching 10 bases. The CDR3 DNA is TGTGCCAGCGGCCGGGAGGCTGGACAGGGGGGAGAAGGCTACACCTTC. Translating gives CASGREAGQGGEGYTF.